This T cell receptor (beta chain) was recorded in a study of identifying expanded T cells in peripheral blood. Germline CDR1 reads SEHNR; CDR2 reads FQNEAQ (reference sequence). The CDR3 loop spans 15 amino acids. Trimming left V 0 bases short and J 4 bases short, with 9 bases between. Study observations and caveats: Over approximately two and four weeks, about 17 and 20 clones changed, versus 1.2 between replicates.

Clones were sequenced by immunoSEQ multiplex PCR, and TCRdb holds only the in-frame ones, with some missing. The table lists around 120,000 clones, approximately 84% of them singletons. Turning to this clone: The target antigen is unknown.

No infections or other immune events were documented during collection. This clonotype originated in a person aged 18-69 years in good health. Sequenced: blood. The V call is TRBV7-9, the J call TRBJ1-4; D is ambiguous. The CDR3 sequence: CASSLASEFNEKLFF. The CDR3 DNA is TGTGCCAGCAGCTTAGCTTCAGAGTTTAATGAAAAACTGTTTTTT.